This T cell receptor beta chain was sequenced for a study of T cells in Graves' hyperthyroidism and ophthalmopathy. This clonotype was seen repeatedly, ten times or more. Germline V lookup: CDR1 SGHRS, CDR2 YFSETQ. V was pared by 4 bases and J by 10 bases, with 11 bases of the junction left unmatched. CDR3 size: 15 residues. TCR beta CDR3 region amplification was performed from RNA transcripts. First-round RT-PCR with HTBI primers amplified the TCR CDR3 region. TCRdb analysed the multiplex PCR reads with MiXCR anew, one entry per CDR3 protein. The sample comprises a few hundred thousand distinct CDR3 sequences, roughly 15% of which are singletons, and less than 3.5% rests with the top ten.

This receptor was identified in a middle-aged woman with Graves' ophthalmopathy. V usage is TRBV5-1 and J usage is TRBJ1-1; 12 bases are a match to TRBD1. The sequencing input was blood. The CDR3 here is CASSTGTGGLGRAFF. CDR3 nucleotide sequence: TGCGCCAGCAGCACCGGGACAGGGGGCCTGGGCAGAGCTTTCTTT. Full variable domain (outside the CDR3, taken from reference TRBV5-1 and TRBJ1-1): KAGVTQTPRYLIKTRGQQVTLSCSPISGHRSVSWYQQTPGQGLQFLFEYFSETQRNKGNFPGRFSGRQFSNSRSEMNVSTLELGDSALYLCASSTGTGGLGRAFFGQGTRLTVV.